These T cell receptor beta chains were read from a single sample in a study of cytomegalovirus exposure and HLA in healthy donors. TCRdb's copy holds only in-frame clones and misses some; the assay was immunoSEQ multiplex PCR. This table holds around 140,000 clones, 60% to 80% found once. Sequenced: PBMCs. All receptors derive from a woman in her fifties or sixties in good health and CMV-seronegative. The CDR3 runs from the conserved cysteine through the conserved F or W. D genes are given only for firm matches. Clone size is shown for a subset of rows, as once, few, many or a class of expanded clone.

D gene	J gene	CDR3 length	clone size	V gene	CDR3 protein	CDR3 DNA
TRBD1	TRBJ2-7	15	NA	TRBV28	CASSFPDRGVGEQYF	TGTGCCAGCAGTTTCCCGGACAGGGGGGTGGGCGAGCAGTACTTC
NA	TRBJ2-7	14	NA	TRBV28	CASSSSPGAYEQYF	TGTGCCAGCAGTTCCTCTCCGGGGGCCTACGAGCAGTACTTC
NA	TRBJ2-5	16	NA	TRBV6-1	CASSEELGGLVETQYF	TGTGCCAGCAGTGAAGAGCTGGGGGGACTGGTAGAGACCCAGTACTTC
NA	TRBJ1-3	15	NA	TRBV28	CASSPTQISGNTIYF	TGTGCCAGCAGTCCTACCCAAATCTCTGGAAACACCATATATTTT
NA	TRBJ1-1	16	NA	TRBV7-3	CASSLNPARLRTEAFF	TGTGCCAGCAGCTTAAACCCCGCTCGGTTGAGAACTGAAGCTTTCTTT
NA	TRBJ1-2	14	NA	TRBV2	CASMVNRANYGYTF	TGTGCCAGCATGGTGAACCGAGCTAACTATGGCTACACCTTC
TRBD1	TRBJ2-7	14	NA	TRBV6-6	CASSSRTGVAEQYF	TGTGCCAGCAGTTCCCGGACAGGGGTAGCCGAGCAGTACTTC
TRBD1	TRBJ2-1	16	NA	TRBV5-4	CASSLVGDRAGNEQFF	TGTGCCAGCAGCTTAGTAGGGGACAGGGCGGGCAATGAGCAGTTCTTC
TRBD2	TRBJ2-1	18	NA	TRBV27	CASSLHEFHPTSVLEQFF	TGTGCCAGCAGTTTACATGAATTTCACCCAACTAGCGTTCTCGAGCAGTTCTTC
TRBD1	TRBJ1-4	15	NA	TRBV5-4	CASSAPGQGAEKLFF	TGTGCCAGCAGCGCCCCGGGACAGGGGGCGGAAAAACTGTTTTTT
TRBD1	TRBJ2-2	18	NA	TRBV18	CASSPSGTGSVRTGELFF	TGTGCCAGCTCACCGTCCGGGACAGGGAGTGTTCGAACCGGGGAGCTGTTTTTT
NA	TRBJ1-5	16	NA	TRBV19	CASSIVGRNSNQPQHF	TGTGCCAGTAGTATAGTGGGCAGGAATAGCAATCAGCCCCAGCATTTT
NA	TRBJ2-1	15	NA	TRBV29-1	CSVEGGRGSYNEQFF	TGCAGCGTTGAAGGTGGCAGGGGATCCTACAATGAGCAGTTCTTC
NA	TRBJ1-1	17	few	TRBV4-1	CASSQDQAGGFITEAFF	TGCGCCAGCAGCCAAGATCAAGCGGGGGGATTTATAACTGAAGCTTTCTTT
NA	TRBJ1-5	16	few	TRBV5-5	CASSPFTGRGNQPQHF	TGTGCCAGCAGTCCCTTTACAGGGAGGGGCAATCAGCCCCAGCATTTT
NA	TRBJ2-1	14	few	TRBV27	CASSFPDREGEQFF	TGTGCCAGCAGTTTTCCGGACAGGGAGGGTGAGCAGTTCTTC
NA	TRBJ2-5	11	NA	TRBV29-1	CSEMRGETQYF	TGCAGCGAGATGAGGGGGGAGACCCAGTACTTC
NA	TRBJ2-5	15	NA	TRBV6-5	CASSYSDRGRETQYF	TGTGCCAGCAGTTACTCGGACAGAGGACGAGAGACCCAGTACTTC
NA	TRBJ1-3	15	NA	TRBV4-1	CACSTGNWAGNTIYF	TGCGCCTGTTCGACAGGTAATTGGGCTGGAAACACCATATATTTT
NA	TRBJ2-2	15	NA	TRBV19	CASSRRQSNTGELFF	TGTGCCAGTTCTCGTAGACAGTCGAACACCGGGGAGCTGTTTTTT
NA	TRBJ2-2	13	NA	TRBV7-9	CASSRDNPGELFF	TGTGCCAGCAGCCGAGACAACCCCGGGGAGCTGTTTTTT
NA	TRBJ1-1	12	NA	TRBV5-1	CASSLGDSDKVF	TGCGCCAGCAGCTTGGGAGACAGCGATAAGGTCTTT
TRBD1	TRBJ2-5	15	NA	TRBV5-1	CASSLGQGYSETQYF	TGCGCCAGCAGCTTGGGACAGGGGTATTCAGAGACCCAGTACTTC
TRBD1	TRBJ1-3	16	once	TRBV5-1	CASSGLQGAYGNTIYF	TGCGCCAGCAGCGGACTACAGGGGGCGTATGGAAACACCATATATTTT
NA	TRBJ1-5	13	NA	TRBV28	CASRSDSNQPQHF	TGTGCCAGCAGATCAGATAGCAATCAGCCCCAGCATTTT
TRBD1	TRBJ1-5	18	NA	TRBV28	CASSREGQGARFNQPQHF	TGTGCCAGCAGTCGCGAAGGACAGGGGGCCCGGTTCAATCAGCCCCAGCATTTT
NA	TRBJ2-2	16	NA	TRBV5-4	CASSLGQRRNTGELFF	TGTGCCAGCAGCTTGGGCCAGCGGAGGAACACCGGGGAGCTGTTTTTT
TRBD1	TRBJ1-4	15	NA	TRBV28	CASTPSPGGNEKLFF	TGTGCCAGCACCCCGTCGCCAGGGGGGAATGAAAAACTGTTTTTT
NA	TRBJ2-7	14	once	TRBV9	CASSVGGGAYEQYF	TGTGCCAGCAGCGTAGGCGGAGGAGCGTATGAGCAGTACTTC
TRBD2	TRBJ2-7	14	NA	TRBV6-5	CASRLHGTSYEQYF	TGTGCCAGCAGACTCCATGGGACTAGCTACGAGCAGTACTTC
TRBD1	TRBJ2-7	15	NA	TRBV7-9	CASSPGTGARSEQYF	TGTGCCAGCAGCCCGGGGACAGGGGCGCGGAGCGAGCAGTACTTC
TRBD1	TRBJ1-2	16	once	TRBV5-1	CASSPGDRGLNYGYTF	TGCGCCAGCAGCCCGGGGGACAGGGGGCTTAACTATGGCTACACCTTC
TRBD1	TRBJ1-6	17	NA	TRBV10-3	CAISEPQLDRANSPLHF	TGTGCCATCAGTGAGCCTCAATTAGACAGGGCGAATTCACCCCTCCACTTT
NA	TRBJ2-3	18	NA	TRBV28	CASRGPGTLTYSTDTQYF	TGTGCCAGCAGGGGTCCCGGGACACTCACCTATAGCACAGATACGCAGTATTTT
NA	TRBJ2-1	17	NA	TRBV4-1	CASSPPGGGSSRDEQFF	TGCGCCAGCAGCCCCCCGGGGGGCGGGAGTTCGAGGGATGAGCAGTTCTTC
TRBD1	TRBJ1-3	17	NA	TRBV5-1	CASSHGGTGPPGNTIYF	TGCGCCAGCAGCCATGGCGGGACAGGTCCCCCTGGAAACACCATATATTTT
NA	TRBJ1-2	11	few	TRBV6-5	CASTNRLDYTF	TGTGCCAGCACGAACAGGCTTGACTACACCTTC
TRBD2	TRBJ2-7	16	NA	TRBV9	CASSGGTSGRAYEQYF	TGTGCCAGCAGCGGCGGGACTAGCGGGAGGGCCTACGAGCAGTACTTC
NA	TRBJ2-2	14	NA	TRBV5-1	CASSLAIGGGELFF	TGCGCCAGCAGCTTGGCTATTGGCGGCGGGGAGCTGTTTTTT
TRBD1	TRBJ2-7	15	once	TRBV14	CASSQGQGLSYEQYF	TGTGCCAGCAGCCAAGGACAGGGGCTCTCCTACGAGCAGTACTTC